Listed below are T cell receptor beta chains from one sample, sequenced in a study of blood T cell repertoires in COVID-19. The data were produced by immunoSEQ multiplex PCR, yet TCRdb's version contains in-frame clones alone and is incomplete. The repertoire holds about 160,000 clones, with 80% to 85% as singletons. The sample consisted of PBMCs or T cells enriched from blood (not recorded which). These receptors came from a woman in her forties or fifties who had recovered from COVID-19. CDR3s include the opening cysteine and the closing phenylalanine or tryptophan. The D gene is left open where the match is weak. The size field is filled for only some rows; it gives once, few, many or a size class.

v_call: TRBV7-9
d_call: TRBD1
clone_size: -
j_call: TRBJ1-4
cdr3_nt: TGTGCCAGCAGCTTAGTCTGGACAGGGGAAATACTTAATGAAAAACTGTTTTTT
cdr3_aa: CASSLVWTGEILNEKLFF

v_call: TRBV27
d_call: -
clone_size: -
j_call: TRBJ2-7
cdr3_nt: TGTGCCACCGGGCCACAGGGAAAGGTGTACGAGCAGTACTTC
cdr3_aa: CATGPQGKVYEQYF

v_call: TRBV27
d_call: -
clone_size: -
j_call: TRBJ2-1
cdr3_nt: TGTGCCAGCAGTTTAGCGGGGGCTACCTACAATGAGCAGTTCTTC
cdr3_aa: CASSLAGATYNEQFF

v_call: TRBV11-1
d_call: TRBD1
clone_size: -
j_call: TRBJ2-7
cdr3_nt: TGTGCCAGCAGCTTAAATCCGGGACAGGCTAATTACGAGCAGTACTTC
cdr3_aa: CASSLNPGQANYEQYF

v_call: TRBV5-1
d_call: TRBD2
clone_size: -
j_call: TRBJ2-6
cdr3_nt: TGCGCCAGCAGCTTGGGTAGCGGGGGCTTTATTTACTCTGGGGCCAACGTCCTGACTTTC
cdr3_aa: CASSLGSGGFIYSGANVLTF

v_call: TRBV5-1
d_call: -
clone_size: -
j_call: TRBJ2-2
cdr3_nt: TGCGCCAGCAGGCGGGGACGGCCGCTCACCGGGGAGCTGTTTTTT
cdr3_aa: CASRRGRPLTGELFF

v_call: TRBV18
d_call: TRBD1
clone_size: -
j_call: TRBJ1-1
cdr3_nt: TGTGCCAGCTCATTCGGACAGGGGGAGACTGAAGCTTTCTTT
cdr3_aa: CASSFGQGETEAFF

v_call: TRBV4-3
d_call: TRBD2
clone_size: -
j_call: TRBJ2-7
cdr3_nt: TGCGCCAGCAGCCCTACACTAGCGGTGAGCTCCTACGAGCAGTACTTC
cdr3_aa: CASSPTLAVSSYEQYF

v_call: TRBV5-4
d_call: TRBD1
clone_size: -
j_call: TRBJ1-1
cdr3_nt: TGTGCCAGCAGCTGGAGGGGGCGGGGGAACACTGAAGCTTTCTTT
cdr3_aa: CASSWRGRGNTEAFF

v_call: TRBV10-3
d_call: -
clone_size: -
j_call: TRBJ2-7
cdr3_nt: TGTGCCATCAAGGGCCTCGGCGGGCACGAGCAGTACTTC
cdr3_aa: CAIKGLGGHEQYF

v_call: TRBV9
d_call: TRBD1
clone_size: -
j_call: TRBJ1-2
cdr3_nt: TGTGCCAGCAGCCCGACAGGGAATGGCTACACCTTC
cdr3_aa: CASSPTGNGYTF

v_call: TRBV7-8
d_call: -
clone_size: -
j_call: TRBJ1-3
cdr3_nt: TGTGCCAGCAGCTTACCCGGTGGAAACACCATATATTTT
cdr3_aa: CASSLPGGNTIYF

v_call: TRBV28
d_call: -
clone_size: -
j_call: TRBJ2-6
cdr3_nt: TGTGCCAGCAGTTTCGGGAAATCTGGGGCCAACGTCCTGACTTTC
cdr3_aa: CASSFGKSGANVLTF

v_call: TRBV7-6
d_call: -
clone_size: -
j_call: TRBJ1-5
cdr3_nt: TGTGCCAGCAGCTTAGGGGGAGGGGGAAATCAGCCCCAGCATTTT
cdr3_aa: CASSLGGGGNQPQHF

v_call: TRBV7-2
d_call: TRBD1
clone_size: -
j_call: TRBJ2-5
cdr3_nt: TGTGCCAGCAGCCCCAGTTCGGGACAGGCTGGGACCCAGTACTTC
cdr3_aa: CASSPSSGQAGTQYF

v_call: TRBV7-9
d_call: -
clone_size: -
j_call: TRBJ2-1
cdr3_nt: TGTGCCAGTAGCTTACTTAGCTCCTACAATGAGCAGTTCTTC
cdr3_aa: CASSLLSSYNEQFF

v_call: TRBV28
d_call: -
clone_size: -
j_call: TRBJ2-3
cdr3_nt: TGTGCCAGCAGTTCAAGGGGGTTGAACACAGATACGCAGTATTTT
cdr3_aa: CASSSRGLNTDTQYF

v_call: TRBV5-1
d_call: -
clone_size: -
j_call: TRBJ2-1
cdr3_nt: TGCGCCAGCAGACCGGCAGGTAGCTCCTACAATGAGCAGTTCTTC
cdr3_aa: CASRPAGSSYNEQFF

v_call: TRBV27
d_call: -
clone_size: -
j_call: TRBJ1-1
cdr3_nt: TGTGCCAGCAGCCGCGGCGGATTAGCTTTCTTT
cdr3_aa: CASSRGGLAFF

v_call: TRBV7-2
d_call: TRBD1
clone_size: -
j_call: TRBJ1-1
cdr3_nt: TGTGCCAGCAGCAACAGGGGCGACACTGAAGCTTTCTTT
cdr3_aa: CASSNRGDTEAFF

v_call: TRBV7-9
d_call: -
clone_size: -
j_call: TRBJ2-3
cdr3_nt: TGTGCCAGCAGCTTAAATCAGCAGGCACGCACAGATACGCAGTATTTT
cdr3_aa: CASSLNQQARTDTQYF

v_call: TRBV5-1
d_call: -
clone_size: -
j_call: TRBJ2-3
cdr3_nt: TGCGCCAGCAGCTTGGGATCTAGTGTAGATACGCAGTATTTT
cdr3_aa: CASSLGSSVDTQYF

v_call: TRBV14
d_call: TRBD1
clone_size: -
j_call: TRBJ2-3
cdr3_nt: TGTGCCAGCAGTCGGGACAGGGGGCGAGAGTTGTATTTT
cdr3_aa: CASSRDRGRELYF

v_call: TRBV7-3
d_call: TRBD1
clone_size: -
j_call: TRBJ1-1
cdr3_nt: TGTGCCAGCAGCCCCGGGACAGGTGAAGCTTTCTTT
cdr3_aa: CASSPGTGEAFF

v_call: TRBV11-2
d_call: TRBD1
clone_size: -
j_call: TRBJ2-1
cdr3_nt: TGTGCCAGCAGCCTCGACAGGGAAAAGAGGCCAGGCGAGCAGTTCTTC
cdr3_aa: CASSLDREKRPGEQFF

v_call: TRBV6-5
d_call: TRBD2
clone_size: -
j_call: TRBJ2-3
cdr3_nt: TGTGCCAGCATAAGCGGGAGGGCTAGCACAGATACGCAGTATTTT
cdr3_aa: CASISGRASTDTQYF

v_call: TRBV27
d_call: -
clone_size: -
j_call: TRBJ2-2
cdr3_nt: TGTGCCAGCAGTTACAGGGAGGGCACCGGGGAGCTGTTTTTT
cdr3_aa: CASSYREGTGELFF

v_call: TRBV2
d_call: TRBD1
clone_size: -
j_call: TRBJ2-6
cdr3_nt: TGTGCCAGCAGTCCGACAGGGGGTTATGGGGCCAACGTCCTGACTTTC
cdr3_aa: CASSPTGGYGANVLTF

v_call: TRBV7-9
d_call: -
clone_size: -
j_call: TRBJ1-1
cdr3_nt: TGTGCCAGCAGCCCGCGGACAGCTTTGAACACTGAAGCTTTCTTT
cdr3_aa: CASSPRTALNTEAFF

v_call: TRBV27
d_call: TRBD1
clone_size: -
j_call: TRBJ1-2
cdr3_nt: TGTGCCAGCGCCGGGACAGAGGGAAAATATGGCTACACCTTC
cdr3_aa: CASAGTEGKYGYTF

v_call: TRBV19
d_call: TRBD1
clone_size: -
j_call: TRBJ1-5
cdr3_nt: TGTGCCAGTGCCCGGGACAGGGGCAATCAGCCCCAGCATTTT
cdr3_aa: CASARDRGNQPQHF

v_call: TRBV7-2
d_call: TRBD1
clone_size: -
j_call: TRBJ1-2
cdr3_nt: TGTGCCAGCAGCCCTAGGACAGGGACCCATGGCTACACCTTC
cdr3_aa: CASSPRTGTHGYTF

v_call: TRBV5-5
d_call: -
clone_size: -
j_call: TRBJ1-2
cdr3_nt: TGTGCCAGCAGCCGCGACACAAACTATGGCTACACCTTC
cdr3_aa: CASSRDTNYGYTF

v_call: TRBV28
d_call: -
clone_size: -
j_call: TRBJ2-7
cdr3_nt: TGTGCCAGCAGTTTAGAGGATACCCTTTATTACGAGCAGTACTTC
cdr3_aa: CASSLEDTLYYEQYF

v_call: TRBV5-8
d_call: TRBD2
clone_size: -
j_call: TRBJ2-7
cdr3_nt: TGTGCCAGCACGGGACTAGCGGGATCCGAGCAGTACTTC
cdr3_aa: CASTGLAGSEQYF

v_call: TRBV7-9
d_call: -
clone_size: -
j_call: TRBJ1-3
cdr3_nt: TGTGCCAGCAGCCCCCAGGGAAACACCATATATTTT
cdr3_aa: CASSPQGNTIYF

v_call: TRBV6-5
d_call: -
clone_size: -
j_call: TRBJ2-3
cdr3_nt: TGTGCCAGCAGCCATCAGGGTCGCACAGATACGCAGTATTTT
cdr3_aa: CASSHQGRTDTQYF

v_call: TRBV9
d_call: -
clone_size: -
j_call: TRBJ1-6
cdr3_nt: TGTGCCAGCAGCGTAGGTGGAGGGGCAGGTAATTCACCCCTCCACTTT
cdr3_aa: CASSVGGGAGNSPLHF

v_call: TRBV7-2
d_call: TRBD1
clone_size: -
j_call: TRBJ1-2
cdr3_nt: TGTGCCAGCAGCTTGAAAGGGGGCCGGGGCTACACCTTC
cdr3_aa: CASSLKGGRGYTF

v_call: TRBV7-9
d_call: -
clone_size: once
j_call: TRBJ1-3
cdr3_nt: TGTGCCAGCAGCTCGCGGACAGCGAGCTCTGGAAACACCATATATTTT
cdr3_aa: CASSSRTASSGNTIYF

v_call: TRBV3-1/TRBV3-2
d_call: TRBD2
clone_size: -
j_call: TRBJ2-3
cdr3_nt: TGTGCCAGCAGCCAGCGGAGCGGGGCCGCCGGCACAGATACGCAGTATTTT
cdr3_aa: CASSQRSGAAGTDTQYF

v_call: TRBV19
d_call: -
clone_size: few
j_call: TRBJ1-6
cdr3_nt: TGTGCCAGTAGTAAGACAACCGACAGTACCCTTAATTCACCCCTCCACTTT
cdr3_aa: CASSKTTDSTLNSPLHF

v_call: TRBV27
d_call: -
clone_size: -
j_call: TRBJ1-6
cdr3_nt: TGTGCCAGCAGTCTGACAGCCTATAATTCACCCCTCCACTTT
cdr3_aa: CASSLTAYNSPLHF

v_call: TRBV28
d_call: TRBD2
clone_size: -
j_call: TRBJ2-7
cdr3_nt: TGTGCCTGGGCTAGCGGGGGTTCCTACGAGCAGTACTTC
cdr3_aa: CAWASGGSYEQYF

v_call: TRBV28
d_call: -
clone_size: -
j_call: TRBJ2-6
cdr3_nt: TGTGCCAGCCTTTCTGGGGCCAACGTCCTGACTTTC
cdr3_aa: CASLSGANVLTF

v_call: TRBV7-9
d_call: TRBD1
clone_size: -
j_call: TRBJ1-1
cdr3_nt: TGTGCCAGCAGCTTAACAGGGGGCCCCACTGAAGCTTTCTTT
cdr3_aa: CASSLTGGPTEAFF

v_call: TRBV6-6
d_call: -
clone_size: -
j_call: TRBJ1-1
cdr3_nt: TGTGCCAGCAGCCTGGACAGTAGGTTGAACACTGAAGCTTTCTTT
cdr3_aa: CASSLDSRLNTEAFF

v_call: TRBV6-5
d_call: TRBD1
clone_size: once
j_call: TRBJ1-4
cdr3_nt: TGTGCCAGCAGGCCCAGGGGGACTAATGAAAAACTGTTTTTT
cdr3_aa: CASRPRGTNEKLFF

v_call: TRBV21-1
d_call: -
clone_size: once
j_call: TRBJ1-1
cdr3_nt: TGTGCCAGCAGCAAAGGTATAGGGGGATGCGCTTTCTTT
cdr3_aa: CASSKGIGGCAFF

v_call: TRBV7-2
d_call: -
clone_size: -
j_call: TRBJ2-5
cdr3_nt: TGTGCCAGCAGCCCCCGAAACTCCGAATCGGAGACCCAGTACTTC
cdr3_aa: CASSPRNSESETQYF

v_call: TRBV11-2
d_call: TRBD2
clone_size: once
j_call: TRBJ2-3
cdr3_nt: TGTGCCAGCAGCCTCCGGGGCGGGGGGGTGGATACGCAGTATTTT
cdr3_aa: CASSLRGGGVDTQYF

v_call: TRBV6-5
d_call: TRBD1
clone_size: -
j_call: TRBJ1-2
cdr3_nt: TGTGCCAGCAGTTCCTACGGACAGGGCGTGAATGGCTACACCTTC
cdr3_aa: CASSSYGQGVNGYTF

v_call: TRBV7-2
d_call: TRBD2
clone_size: -
j_call: TRBJ2-2
cdr3_nt: TGTGCCAGCAGCCGCGGGACTAGCGGGAGGGCCGGCCCCGGGGAGCTGTTTTTT
cdr3_aa: CASSRGTSGRAGPGELFF